This TCR beta chain is drawn from a study of cytomegalovirus exposure and HLA in healthy donors. The ends lost 4 bases at V and 4 bases at J; junction bases unmatched: 7. The CDR3 extends over 14 amino acids. In germline, CDR1 is MNHNS, CDR2 SASEGT. With 60 Vbeta and 13 Jbeta primers, the PCR was carried out. The method was immunoSEQ multiplex PCR; TCRdb's version includes in-frame clones alone and lacks a portion of them. The sample has 80,000 to 100,000 clones; 80% to 85% are singletons. Study results and caveats: A later analysis, which compared TCR beta chains of equal frequency, found the HLA-associated ones more clonally expanded.

In its sample, this clone was seen a few times. Its antigen remains unidentified. This TCR came from a man between 40 and 49 years old in good health and CMV-seronegative. Source material: PBMCs. The V call is TRBV6-1, the J call TRBJ2-7; 7 bases agree with TRBD1. The CDR3 here is CASSGAGGVYEQYF. For the CDR3, the DNA is TGTGCCAGCAGTGGGGCAGGGGGAGTTTACGAGCAGTACTTC.